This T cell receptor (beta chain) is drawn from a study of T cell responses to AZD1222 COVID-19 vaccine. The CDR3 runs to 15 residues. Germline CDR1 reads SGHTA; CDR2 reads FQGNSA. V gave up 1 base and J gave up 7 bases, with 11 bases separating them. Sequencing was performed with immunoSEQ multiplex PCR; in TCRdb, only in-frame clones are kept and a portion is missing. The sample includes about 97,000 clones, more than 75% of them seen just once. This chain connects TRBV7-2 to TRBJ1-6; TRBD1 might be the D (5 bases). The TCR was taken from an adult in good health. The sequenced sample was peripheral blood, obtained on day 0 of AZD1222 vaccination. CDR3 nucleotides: TGTGCCAGCAGCTTAGAAATCAGGGAAAATTCACCCCTCCACTTT. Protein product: CASSLEIRENSPLHF.